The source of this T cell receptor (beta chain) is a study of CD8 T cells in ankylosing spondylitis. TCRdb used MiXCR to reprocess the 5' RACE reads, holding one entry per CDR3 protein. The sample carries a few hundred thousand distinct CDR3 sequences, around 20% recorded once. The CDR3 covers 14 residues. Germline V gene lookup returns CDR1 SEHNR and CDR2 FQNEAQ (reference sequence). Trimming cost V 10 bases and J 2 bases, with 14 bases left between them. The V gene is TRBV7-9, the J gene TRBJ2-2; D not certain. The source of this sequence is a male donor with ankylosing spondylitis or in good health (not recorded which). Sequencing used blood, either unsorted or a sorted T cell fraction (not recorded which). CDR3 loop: CATAWAENTGELFF. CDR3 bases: TGTGCCACCGCTTGGGCTGAAAACACCGGGGAGCTGTTTTTT.